Each of the 2 T cell receptor beta chains below was sequenced from the same sample in a study of early T cells in non-severe SARS-CoV-2 infection. TCRdb itself ran the 5' RACE reads through MiXCR, one entry per CDR3 protein. The data show about 50,000 distinct CDR3 sequences, around a tenth seen once. The sample consisted of whole blood, taken at baseline. Receptor source: an adult who was a healthcare worker with PCR-confirmed SARS-CoV-2 infection or an uninfected control (not recorded which).

This clonotype turned up a few times. The chain employs TRBV20-1 and TRBJ2-7; D may match TRBD1 or TRBD2 (5 bases each). This CDR3 region has 15 residues. Trimming left V 4 bases short and J 4 bases short, with 20 bases between. Per the germline V gene, CDR1 is DFQATT and CDR2 is SNEGSKA (reference sequence). In DNA, the CDR3 is TGCAGTGCTAACATCCCGGGACCCAGCGTTTACGAGCAGTACTTC. Its protein product is CSANIPGPSVYEQYF.

CDR3 coding DNA: TGCGCCAGCACCCACTTGGACAGCTCCTACGAGCAGTACTTC. Its translation: CASTHLDSSYEQYF. This chain connects TRBV5-1 to TRBJ2-7; D possibly corresponds to TRBD1 (6 bases). The CDR3 is 14 residues long. The germline V gene encodes CDR1 SGHRS and CDR2 YFSETQ. Trimming removed 6 bases at V and 0 bases at J, with 13 bases between.